A single T cell receptor (beta chain) is shown here with its context. Trimming took 4 bases from V and 11 from J, leaving 11 bases between them. The CDR3 length is 11 residues. The germline CDR1 and CDR2 sequences are KGHSY and FQNENV. This specimen belongs to a study of blood T cell repertoires in COVID-19. Study information: Some COVID-19 samples were acute and others convalescent; all came from the United States, Italy and Spain. PBMCs, B-cell-depleted T cells, or T cells provided the cDNA or gDNA that made up the material.

The method was immunoSEQ multiplex PCR; TCRdb's version includes in-frame clones alone and lacks a portion of them. The table has approximately 140,000 clones, 80% to 90% seen once. The receptor was derived from a human donor with acute or convalescent COVID-19. The donor label of this sample is uncertain. What was sequenced was peripheral blood. The rearrangement links TRBV16 to TRBJ1-1; D is uncertain. The CDR3 here is CASSPSLEAFF. The DNA for the CDR3 is TGTGCCAGCAGCCCGTCCCTTGAGGCTTTCTTT. The full variable domain, completed using reference TRBV16 and TRBJ1-1, is GEEVAQTPKHLVRGEGQKAKLYCAPIKGHSYVFWYQQVLKNEFKFLISFQNENVFDETGMPKERFSAKCLPNSPCSLEIQATKLEDSAVYFCASSPSLEAFFGQGTRLTVV.